What follows is one T cell receptor beta chain and its context. What it binds is not known. Germline assignment: CDR1 LNHNV and CDR2 YYDKDF (reference sequence). This CDR3 is built from 15 residues. This entry is derived from a study of CXCR3-negative and CXCR3-positive naive CD8 T cells. Naive cells were sorted as CD45RO-, CCR7+, CD27+ and CD95-. Findings and caveats of the study: Naive CXCR3-positive cells had TRB CDR3s more hydrophobic than those of CXCR3-negative naive cells.

Via 5' RACE with UMI labels, TRB cDNA libraries were prepared. TCRdb re-called the 5' RACE reads and gives one entry per CDR3 protein, without DNA. The data show about 120,000 distinct CDR3 sequences, and the top ten clones hold less than 0.4%. The chain combines TRBV15 with TRBJ2-3; lacking DNA, the TRBD1 call made by TCRdb goes unchecked. This TCR came from a human donor in good health. Some clones in this sample may be carry-over from other donors' samples. The sample taken for sequencing was naive CXCR3+ CD8+ T cells from blood. Subset specified: CD45RO-CCR7+CD27+CD95- naive CD8+ T cells expressing CXCR3 (TNR3+). The CDR3 loop is CATSRSGSSTDTQYF.